The text below deals with one T cell receptor beta chain. The data originate from a study of blood T cell repertoires in COVID-19. Enrolled during active infection, Seattle patients were then followed longitudinally. Measured with immunoSEQ multiplex PCR; TCRdb has only the in-frame clones, and not every one. The top ten hold about 4.8% of the sample, which has about 210,000 clones, around four fifths seen once. The source of this sequence is a woman in her seventies with COVID-19, enrolled during active disease. Source material: peripheral blood.

Here the CDR3 DNA reads TGTGCCATCCGAACAGGGGTGAATGAGCAGTTCTTC. It is translated as CAIRTGVNEQFF. V is TRBV10-3 and J is TRBJ2-1; TRBD1 matches at 7 bases. Losses at the gene ends were 8 bases for V and 7 bases for J; bases not matched to a gene: 5. Germline-derived CDR1 and CDR2 are ENHRY and SYGVKD. The CDR3 sequence is 12 residues long.